These 8 T cell receptor beta chains were all obtained from the same sample, sequenced in a study of CD8 T cells in Susac syndrome. RNA was extracted with the RNeasy kit, and a quantity of roughly 0.5 to 1 ug was reverse transcribed using random hexamers. From the immunoSEQ multiplex PCR reads, TCRdb called clonotypes with MiXCR, one entry per CDR3 protein. The repertoire consists of 150,000 to 200,000 distinct CDR3 sequences, with 85% to 95% occurring once and the leading ten covering roughly 0.12%. Sequencing used CD4+ T cells from PBMCs. These receptors all stem from a human donor with Susac syndrome.

The chain is built from TRBV5-4 and TRBJ2-7; 11 bases agree with TRBD2. The CDR3 totals 15 residues. Germline assignment: CDR1 SGHNT and CDR2 YYREEE (reference sequence). Trimming at V came to 1 base and at J to 9 bases, leaving 9 bases not matched to a gene. In DNA form, the CDR3 reads TGTGCCAGCAGCTTGCGTACTAGCGGGGGTCTCGGGCAGTACTTC. Its protein product is CASSLRTSGGLGQYF.

V is TRBV19 and J is TRBJ2-1, with TRBD1 matching over 9 bases. The CDR3 has 15 residues. The germline V gene encodes CDR1 LNHDA and CDR2 SQIVND (reference sequence). The trim removed 5 bases at V and 7 bases at J, leaving 9 bases unmatched. The CDR3 here is CASSRTGGFGNEQFF. DNA for the CDR3: TGTGCCAGTAGTCGTACAGGGGGCTTCGGGAATGAGCAGTTCTTC.

The chain recombines TRBV20-1 with TRBJ1-2, with 7 bases that match TRBD1. Germline V gene sequence: CDR1 DFQATT, CDR2 SNEGSKA (reference sequence). This CDR3 comprises 13 residues. The V segment lost 5 bases and the J segment 8 bases; nucleotides outside the gene matches: 11. As DNA, the CDR3 is TGCAGTGCTCCCCCTGGGAGGGGGCAAGGCTACACCTTC. As protein: CSAPPGRGQGYTF.

The chain combines TRBV12-3 or TRBV12-4 with TRBJ1-2, with a possible D match to TRBD1 (5 bases). Trimming stripped 1 base from V and 4 bases from J, with 13 bases between. The CDR3 runs 15 residues. As DNA, the CDR3 is TGTGCCAGCAGTTTAGGGGGGAGGTGGGGCTATGGCTACACCTTC. Translating gives CASSLGGRWGYGYTF.

The chain employs TRBV5-6 and TRBJ2-5; TRBD1 matches at 10 bases. V gave up 4 bases and J gave up 4 bases; unmatched junction bases: 7. The CDR3 is 15 residues long. Germline CDR1 SGHDT, CDR2 YYEEEE. The CDR3 region is CASSPDRGLIETQYF. CDR3 sequence (DNA): TGTGCCAGCAGCCCTGACAGGGGGCTAATAGAGACCCAGTACTTC.

This clonotype was seen once. This chain connects TRBV3-1 to TRBJ2-1, with D perhaps matching TRBD1 (5 bases). Trimming shortened V by 0 bases and J by 0 bases, and 9 bases separated the two germline ends. Germline V gene data show CDR1 as LGHDT and CDR2 as YNNKEL (reference sequence). CDR3 length: 16 residues. CDR3 DNA sequence: TGTGCCAGCAGCCAAGATACAGGCGGCTCCTACAATGAGCAGTTCTTC. Translated: CASSQDTGGSYNEQFF.

This rearrangement joins TRBV5-1 to TRBJ1-5; no firm D call. V lost 4 bases and J lost 2, with 13 bases in between. The germline V gene encodes CDR1 SGHRS and CDR2 YFSETQ. This CDR3 has 15 amino acids. In DNA form, the CDR3 reads TGCGCCAGCAGCCCCGACTCGCCCGGCAATCAGCCCCAGCATTTT. Its protein product is CASSPDSPGNQPQHF.

This chain links TRBV25-1 with TRBJ1-2, with a weak D call TRBD1 (5 bases). CDR3 length: 13 amino acids. V shed 2 bases and J shed 8 bases, with 12 bases lying between them. Germline values: CDR1 MGHDK, CDR2 SYGVNS. CDR3 sequence reads: CASSEAGDWGYTF. The CDR3 coding sequence is TGTGCCAGCAGTGAAGCCGGGGACTGGGGCTACACCTTC.